This TCR beta chain is drawn from a study of cytomegalovirus exposure and HLA in healthy donors. About the research overall: Genotyping showed less than 85% of fewer than 500 donors falling in the Caucasian-associated ancestry cluster. Study-wide points: The study put under 200 TCR beta chains on its list as cytomegalovirus-associated. A missense DCLRE1C variant was associated with V- and J-gene trimming of TCR beta chains in a later analysis, and an independent cohort replicated the association. The study dropped some indistinguishable V segments, TRBV6-2 and TRBV6-3 among them.

The PCR had 60 Vbeta and 13 Jbeta primers. Measured with immunoSEQ multiplex PCR; TCRdb has only the in-frame clones, and not every one. The sample comprises under 200,000 clones, over 80% of which are singletons, and roughly 6.3% rests with the top ten. There are 13 residues in the CDR3. V lost 7 bases and J 4 bases, leaving 10 bases between the germline ends. Germline-derived CDR1 and CDR2 are MNHEY and SMNVEV (reference sequence). This clone was detected once. Its antigen is undetermined. Sequencing used PBMCs. The chain links TRBV27 to TRBJ2-2; TRBD2 might be the D (6 bases). The TCR sequence derives from a man aged 35 to 55 in good health and CMV-seropositive. Here the CDR3 DNA reads TGTGCCAGCACAACAGCGGGCACCGGGGAGCTGTTTTTT. Encoded protein: CASTTAGTGELFF.